This TCR beta chain was sequenced during a study of cytomegalovirus exposure and HLA in healthy donors. Broader study findings: Likely technical artifact: a cluster of highly shared sequence variants. Reportedly, fewer N-insertions than the roughly 700-donor mean appeared in an Asian-associated ancestry cluster in a later analysis. Productive rates of about 87% or about 30% were seen for most TCR beta V segments in an earlier analysis. When a later analysis compared HLA-associated TCR beta chains with equally common others, the HLA-associated chains turned out to be more clonally expanded and to have lower generation probabilities.

V was clipped by 2 bases and J by 6 bases; unmatched bases: 4. The CDR3 sequence is 14 residues long. Germline-derived CDR1 and CDR2 are SGHTS and YDEGEE. Researchers ran the PCR with 60 Vbeta and 13 Jbeta primers. Measured with immunoSEQ multiplex PCR; TCRdb has only the in-frame clones, and not every one. This table holds 95,000 to 150,000 clones, approximately 78% found once. With regard to this clone: Antigen: not known.

The receptor's source is a woman aged 40 to 50 in good health and CMV-seronegative. The specimen sequenced was PBMCs. This chain uses TRBV5-8 with TRBJ2-2, with 7 nucleotides matching TRBD1. The DNA for the CDR3 is TGTGCCAGCAGCTTCGGGACAGAAGCCGGGGAGCTGTTTTTT. Translation gives CASSFGTEAGELFF.